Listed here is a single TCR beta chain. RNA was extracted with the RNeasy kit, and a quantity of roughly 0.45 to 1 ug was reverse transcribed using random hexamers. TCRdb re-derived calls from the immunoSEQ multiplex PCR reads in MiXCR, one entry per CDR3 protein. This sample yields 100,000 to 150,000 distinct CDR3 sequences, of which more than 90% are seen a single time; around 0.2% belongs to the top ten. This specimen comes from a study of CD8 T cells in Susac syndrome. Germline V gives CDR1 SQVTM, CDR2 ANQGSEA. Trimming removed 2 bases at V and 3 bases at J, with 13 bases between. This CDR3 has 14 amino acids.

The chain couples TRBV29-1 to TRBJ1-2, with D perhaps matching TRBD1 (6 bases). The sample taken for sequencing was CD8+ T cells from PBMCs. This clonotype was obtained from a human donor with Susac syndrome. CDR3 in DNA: TGCAGCGTTGAACGGACAGCCCCCCACTATGGCTACACCTTC. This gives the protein CSVERTAPHYGYTF.